A single sample is the source of the 20 T cell receptor beta chains below, sequenced in a study of blood T cells in healthy people across ages. The authors ran a second PCR of roughly 7 to 11 cycles using a sample-barcoded 5' primer and a J-beta primer mix. Via MiXCR, TCRdb re-called the 5' RACE reads, giving one row per CDR3 protein. This table has 650,000 to 1,000,000 distinct CDR3 sequences, 35% to 40% appearing once. Sequenced sample: blood. The receptors were gathered from a man younger than 35 in good health.

This clonotype was detected only once. The gene calls are TRBV6-6 and TRBJ2-7; TRBD1 aligns across 10 bases. This CDR3 is 15 amino acids long. The V gene end was trimmed by 2 bases and the J gene end by 0 bases; junction bases not matched to a gene: 1. The V gene's germline CDR1 is MNHNY and CDR2 SVGAGI (reference sequence). This CDR3 reads CASSYRDRGSYEQYF. Written as DNA, the CDR3 is TGTGCCAGCAGTTACCGGGACAGGGGCTCCTACGAGCAGTACTTC.

The chain recombines TRBV12-3 or TRBV12-4 with TRBJ2-3; 12 bases are a match to TRBD1. This CDR3 region has 15 residues. V was clipped by 6 bases and J by 6 bases; unmatched bases: 7. The CDR3 sequence: CASRPGTGGIDTQYF. The CDR3 bases are TGTGCCAGCAGGCCCGGGACAGGGGGCATCGATACGCAGTATTTT.

This chain joins TRBV12-3 or TRBV12-4 and TRBJ1-5, with 8 bases identical to TRBD1. After removal of 2 bases from V and 5 bases from J, the junction contained 5 bases not matched to a gene. The CDR3 totals 15 residues. This CDR3 is CASSLSRGLDQPQHF. The CDR3 DNA follows: TGTGCCAGCAGTTTAAGCAGGGGGCTGGATCAGCCCCAGCATTTT.

Remarks on this clonotype: One end of the junction varies from germline; a read error may be responsible. The rearrangement links TRBV4-3 to TRBJ2-6, with D perhaps matching TRBD1 (5 bases). The CDR3 sequence is 17 residues long. Germline-derived CDR1 and CDR2 are LGHNA and YSLEER. CDR3 coding DNA: TGCGCCAGCAGCCAAGATTTCGGAGACCCTGGGGCCAACGGCCTGACTTTC. Its protein is CASSQDFGDPGANGLTF.

The chain employs TRBV11-2 and TRBJ2-5; tentative D call: TRBD2 (5 bases). In germline, CDR1 is SGHAT, CDR2 FQNNGV. The CDR3 length is 16 residues. Trimming cost V 5 bases and J 2 bases, with 18 bases left between them. The CDR3 DNA is TGTGCCAGCAGCCCGCTATGGGGAGCCGGACAAGAGACCCAGTACTTC. It is translated as CASSPLWGAGQETQYF.

The gene calls are TRBV21-1 and TRBJ1-2. TRBV21-1 is a known pseudogene. There are 15 residues in the CDR3. CDR3 region: CASRHTILANYGYTF. CDR3 nucleotide sequence: TGTGCCAGCAGGCATACAATTCTAGCTAACTATGGCTACACCTTC.

About this clonotype: It may be a read error: a sequence one base away is much more abundant. The chain is built from TRBV20-1 and TRBJ2-1; TRBD1 might be the D (5 bases). The CDR3 has 15 amino acids. Germline loops: CDR1 DFQATT, CDR2 SNEGSKA (reference sequence). CDR3 DNA: TGCGGTGCTAGTGATGGGGCCCGCTCCTACAATGAGCAGTTCTTC. It encodes CGASDGARSYNEQFF.

This clonotype was detected only a few times. V usage is TRBV3-1 and J usage is TRBJ2-5, with D possibly TRBD1 on 5 matching bases. The CDR3 has 14 amino acids. Per the germline V gene, CDR1 is LGHDT and CDR2 is YNNKEL (reference sequence). V shed 5 bases and J shed 4 bases, with 14 bases lying between them. CDR3 coding DNA: TGTGCCAGCAGCGCCCGGCAGGGCCGAGAGACCCAGTACTTC. Protein product: CASSARQGRETQYF.

At least ten counts were recorded for this clonotype. The chain links TRBV27 to TRBJ2-1, with D tentatively TRBD1 or TRBD2 (5 bases each). The CDR3 contains 12 residues. V was trimmed by 6 bases and J by 4 bases, leaving 7 bases between them. Germline V gene data show CDR1 as MNHEY and CDR2 as SMNVEV (reference sequence). The CDR3 region is CASSGAYNEQFF. As DNA, the CDR3 is TGTGCCAGCAGCGGGGCGTACAATGAGCAGTTCTTC.

The sample holds a few counts of this clonotype. The J gene is TRBJ2-7, the V gene TRBV5-5; tentatively, D is TRBD1 (6 bases). Matching the DNA end better, TRBJ2-5 makes the J call doubtful. The germline gives CDR1 SGHKS, CDR2 YYEKEE (reference sequence). CDR3 length: 15 residues. The CDR3 coding sequence is TGTGCCAGCAGCTCAAAGACAGGACTTCAAGAGACCCAGTACTTC. It specifies CASSSKTGLQETQYF.

Remarks on this clonotype: A read error is possible here, since a much larger clone lies one base away. The rearrangement uses TRBV27 and TRBJ1-2; D ambiguous. The CDR3 has 15 residues. The germline V gene has CDR1 MNHEY and CDR2 SMNVEV (reference sequence). The CDR3 DNA is TGTGCCAACAGTTTGTACACAGATTCTAACTATGGCTACACCTTC. This sequence encodes CANSLYTDSNYGYTF.

J is TRBJ2-1 and V is TRBV6-2 or TRBV6-3, with 10 positions matching TRBD2. The end of the DNA aligns better with TRBJ2-7, so the J call may be wrong. In germline, CDR1 is MNHEY, CDR2 SVGEGT. There are 20 residues in the CDR3. CDR3 DNA: TGTGCCAGCAGTTACTCGGAAAACCAGAAGAGCGGGGGGGCGGGCAATGAGCAGTACTTC. As protein: CASSYSENQKSGGAGNEQYF.

This clonotype has a handful of counts. The J gene is TRBJ1-2, the V gene TRBV15; D is unresolved. V shed 0 bases and J shed 4 bases, with 12 bases lying between them. Germline values: CDR1 LNHNV, CDR2 YYDKDF (reference sequence). The CDR3 consists of 15 residues. CDR3: CATSRESAEGYGYTF. As DNA, the CDR3 is TGTGCCACCAGCAGAGAATCGGCAGAGGGCTATGGCTACACCTTC. Full variable domain (remainder filled in from reference TRBV15 and TRBJ1-2): DAMVIQNPRYQVTQFGKPVTLSCSQTLNHNVMYWYQQKSSQAPKLLFHYYDKDFNNEADTPDNFQSRRPNTSFCFLDIRSPGLGDTAMYLCATSRESAEGYGYTFGSGTRLTVV.

Worth noting for this clonotype: It may be a read error: a sequence one base away is much more abundant. The V and J genes are TRBV12-3 or TRBV12-4 and TRBJ2-4; 7 nucleotides match TRBD2. The J call may be in error: the DNA end matches TRBJ2-7 better. The CDR3 has 14 residues. The CDR3 here is CASTLGGYPYEQYF. CDR3 nucleotide sequence: TGTGCCAGCACCTTGGGGGGGTACCCCTACGAGCAGTACTTC.

The genes are TRBV7-9 and TRBJ2-5, with D perhaps matching TRBD2 (6 bases). Trimming pared 5 bases from V and 4 bases from J, leaving 14 bases between. CDR1 SEHNR and CDR2 FQNEAQ come from the germline V gene (reference sequence). The CDR3 is 14 amino acids. CDR3 region: CASSPTSPRETQYF. Here the CDR3 DNA reads TGTGCCAGCAGCCCCACTAGCCCTCGAGAGACCCAGTACTTC.

V usage is TRBV12-3 or TRBV12-4 and J usage is TRBJ1-5, with D possibly matching TRBD1 (5 bases). The CDR3 spans 16 residues. Trimming pared 2 bases from V and 1 base from J, leaving 12 bases between. Here the CDR3 DNA reads TGTGCCAGCAGTTTATTAATTCGGGACAGCAATCAGCCCCAGCATTTT. It translates to CASSLLIRDSNQPQHF.

Ten or more counts support this clonotype. This chain joins TRBV12-3 or TRBV12-4 and TRBJ2-1, with TRBD2 identical over 10 bases. CDR3 size: 15 residues. Losses at the gene ends were 3 bases for V and 7 bases for J; bases not matched to a gene: 6. The CDR3 is CASSFAAGGLNEQFF. The CDR3 nucleotides read TGTGCCAGCAGTTTCGCAGCGGGGGGGCTGAATGAGCAGTTCTTC.

CDR3 bases: TGTGCCAGCAGCTTAGGGCCTACAGGGTCAGAGACCCAGTACTTC. Protein product: CASSLGPTGSETQYF. The rearrangement links TRBV7-2 to TRBJ2-5; tentatively, D is TRBD1 (6 bases). The CDR3 is 15 residues long. Trimming removed 1 base at V and 4 bases at J, with 13 bases between. Germline lookup yields CDR1 SGHTA and CDR2 FQGNSA.

This clonotype was seen a few times. Being one base from a much bigger clone, this may be a read error. This rearrangement joins TRBV20-1 to TRBJ2-5, with D possibly TRBD1 on 6 matching bases. The end of the DNA aligns better with TRBJ2-1, so the J call may be wrong. From germline, CDR1 is DFQATT and CDR2 SNEGSKA (reference sequence). The CDR3 consists of 13 residues. The CDR3 region has the DNA TGCAGTGCTCCCCGGGACAACCAAGAGACCCAGTTCTTC. This translates into CSAPRDNQETQFF.

In this sample, this clonotype turned up a few times. This chain uses TRBV6-2 or TRBV6-3 with TRBJ2-1; D gene uncertain. V dropped 4 bases and J dropped 8 bases, with 9 bases sitting between them. This CDR3 has 12 residues. Germline CDR1 and CDR2: MNHEY and SVGEGT. The CDR3 is CASSLGSHEQFF. CDR3 sequence (DNA): TGTGCCAGCAGTTTGGGTAGTCATGAGCAGTTCTTC.